One sample yielded the 27 T cell receptor beta chains listed below, sequenced in a study of blood T cell repertoires in COVID-19. Assay used: immunoSEQ multiplex PCR; TCRdb lists only in-frame clones, some missing. This sample carries about 200,000 clones, around 80% of them seen once, and the ten largest clones take under 8.5%. Sequenced sample: peripheral blood. The receptors were gathered from a woman in her 70s with acute or convalescent COVID-19.

This chain links TRBV5-5 with TRBJ2-5, with D maybe TRBD1 (5 bases). In germline, CDR1 is SGHKS, CDR2 YYEKEE (reference sequence). V lost 0 bases, J lost 5 bases, and 17 bases lay in between. The CDR3 has 16 amino acids. CDR3 sequence reads: CASSLGARASWETQYF. The CDR3 region has the DNA TGTGCCAGCAGCTTGGGGGCCAGGGCGTCGTGGGAGACCCAGTACTTC.

This chain uses TRBV15 with TRBJ2-3, with 8 bases matching TRBD2. The CDR3 sequence is 14 residues long. The ends lost 3 bases at V and 5 bases at J; junction bases unmatched: 4. Germline lookup yields CDR1 LNHNV and CDR2 YYDKDF (reference sequence). The CDR3 spells CATSRGLGGDTQYF. The CDR3 region has the DNA TGTGCCACCAGCAGGGGACTAGGGGGAGATACGCAGTATTTT.

The chain couples TRBV7-2 to TRBJ1-6; tentative D call: TRBD1 (6 bases). V dropped 4 bases and J dropped 7 bases, with 11 bases sitting between them. Germline CDR1 SGHTA, CDR2 FQGNSA. The CDR3 extends over 14 amino acids. CDR3 nucleotide sequence: TGTGCCAGCAGCTCAACAGGGTCAAATTCACCCCTCCACTTT. It codes for CASSSTGSNSPLHF.

The chain combines TRBV30 with TRBJ1-2, with D possibly being TRBD1 (6 bases). The CDR3 spans 14 residues. V gave up 3 bases and J gave up 4 bases, with 15 bases separating them. In germline, CDR1 is GTSNPN, CDR2 SVGIG (reference sequence). The CDR3 spells CAWRASGGAYGYTF. The CDR3 nucleotides read TGTGCCTGGAGGGCTTCGGGGGGCGCCTATGGCTACACCTTC.

This rearrangement joins TRBV5-1 to TRBJ2-7; no firm D call. CDR3 length: 14 residues. The V gene's germline CDR1 is SGHRS and CDR2 YFSETQ. Trimming left V 1 base short and J 3 bases short, with 11 bases between. CDR3 sequence (DNA): TGCGCCAGCAGCTTGAGTGGCTCCTTCTACGAGCAGTACTTC. This sequence encodes CASSLSGSFYEQYF.

The gene calls are TRBV15 and TRBJ2-7; D perhaps matches TRBD2 (5 bases). The CDR3 is 15 amino acids. Germline lookup yields CDR1 LNHNV and CDR2 YYDKDF (reference sequence). Trimming cost V 1 base and J 5 bases, with 15 bases left between them. For the CDR3, the DNA is TGTGCCACCAGCAGAGGGAATCGAGGGCCGGACGAGCAGTACTTC. Translated, it gives CATSRGNRGPDEQYF.

The CDR3 DNA follows: TGCGCCAGCAGCTCCGGGACTAGCGGGGCGGGGGGCACAGATACGCAGTATTTT. Its translation is CASSSGTSGAGGTDTQYF. The chain has TRBV4-1 and TRBJ2-3; 13 bases fit TRBD2. Germline V gene lookup returns CDR1 MGHRA and CDR2 YSYEKL. Losses at the gene ends were 5 bases for V and 1 base for J; bases not matched to a gene: 9. This CDR3 contains 18 residues.

A single count supports this clone. The chain uses TRBV12-5 and TRBJ2-2; D perhaps matches TRBD1 (6 bases). Trimming removed 2 bases at V and 2 bases at J, with 12 bases between. Looked up from germline, CDR1 is LGHNT and CDR2 is FRNRAP. This CDR3 has 16 residues. CDR3 in DNA: TGTGCTAGTGGTTTGATAGGACAGATTAACACCGGGGAGCTGTTTTTT. Amino acids: CASGLIGQINTGELFF.

This clone was seen just once. This chain connects TRBV5-5 to TRBJ2-7, with D perhaps TRBD1 (6 bases). The CDR3 totals 16 residues. The V end lost 4 bases, the J end lost 0 bases, and 17 bases lay between the germline ends. In germline, CDR1 is SGHKS, CDR2 YYEKEE (reference sequence). The CDR3 reads CASSPWQGSFSYEQYF. CDR3 nucleotides: TGTGCCAGCAGCCCTTGGCAGGGGAGTTTCTCCTACGAGCAGTACTTC.

The rearrangement links TRBV5-1 to TRBJ2-7; 8 nucleotides align to TRBD1. Trimming cost V 1 base and J 9 bases; bases outside gene matches: 6. This CDR3 has 13 amino acids. Germline V gene lookup returns CDR1 SGHRS and CDR2 YFSETQ. For the CDR3, the DNA is TGCGCCAGCAGCTTGCCTCAGGGGGCCAGGCAGTACGTC. Protein product: CASSLPQGARQYV.

V and J are TRBV5-8 and TRBJ2-5; possible D gene TRBD2, 5 bases. The CDR3 loop spans 15 amino acids. Germline CDR1 and CDR2: SGHTS and YDEGEE. The V gene lost 2 bases and the J gene lost 4 bases, with 15 bases spanning the gap. This CDR3 reads CASSLEQTRGETQYF. The CDR3 nucleotides are TGTGCCAGCAGCTTAGAACAGACTCGGGGAGAGACCCAGTACTTC.

The CDR3 loop is CASGVRAYNEQFF. For the CDR3, the DNA is TGTGCCAGCGGCGTGAGGGCGTACAATGAGCAGTTCTTC. The rearrangement joins TRBV6-5 to TRBJ2-1; TRBD2 might be the D (5 bases). The CDR3 totals 13 residues. Germline V gene lookup returns CDR1 MNHEY and CDR2 SVGAGI. V was trimmed by 8 bases and J by 4 bases, leaving 12 bases between them.

The gene calls are TRBV11-2 and TRBJ1-1, with D perhaps matching TRBD1 (5 bases). The CDR3 consists of 14 residues. CDR1 and CDR2 from the germline V gene are SGHAT and FQNNGV. V shed 2 bases and J shed 11 bases, with 18 bases lying between them. The CDR3 loop is CASSLQGGLFEAFF. Here the CDR3 DNA reads TGTGCCAGCAGCTTACAGGGAGGATTGTTCGAGGCTTTCTTT.

The chain links TRBV12-3 or TRBV12-4 to TRBJ1-5; TRBD1 might be the D (6 bases). CDR3 length: 12 residues. Trimming left V 8 bases short and J 5 bases short, with 10 bases between. For the CDR3, the DNA is TGTGCCAGCCAGGGGCAGGATCAGCCCCAGCATTTT. Protein: CASQGQDQPQHF.

The V gene is TRBV5-4, the J gene TRBJ2-5, with 8 bases lining up with TRBD2. Per the germline V gene, CDR1 is SGHNT and CDR2 is YYREEE (reference sequence). Trimming took 2 bases from V and 5 from J; bases not matched to a gene: 8. CDR3 size: 15 residues. In DNA, the CDR3 is TGTGCCAGCAGCTTCCCCGGGGGGGCGGGGGAGACCCAGTACTTC. As protein: CASSFPGGAGETQYF.

This clone was seen only a few times. For the CDR3, the DNA is TGCGCCAGCAGTGAGTTCGAGAAGGGGAAGGAGACCCAGTACTTC. Amino acids: CASSEFEKGKETQYF. The V and J genes are TRBV10-1 and TRBJ2-5; TRBD1 might be the D (5 bases). This CDR3 is 15 amino acids long. The V end lost 1 base, the J end lost 5 bases, and 14 bases lay between the germline ends. Germline lookup yields CDR1 WNHNN and CDR2 SYGVQD (reference sequence).

The genes are TRBV19 and TRBJ1-6; 7 nucleotides match TRBD1. The CDR3 has 16 residues. CDR1 LNHDA and CDR2 SQIVND come from the germline V gene (reference sequence). V was pared by 4 bases and J by 9 bases, with 12 bases of the junction left unmatched. CDR3 residues: CASSKESTGTGSPLHF. The CDR3 coding sequence is TGTGCCAGTAGTAAAGAATCGACAGGGACCGGTTCACCCCTCCACTTT.

This clone was seen a few times. The CDR3 protein is CAWSGDREKRYF. The CDR3 DNA reads as TGTGCCTGGAGTGGCGACAGGGAAAAAAGGTATTTT. The rearrangement uses TRBV30 and TRBJ2-3; the match to TRBD1 covers 7 bases. There are 12 residues in the CDR3. The germline V gene has CDR1 GTSNPN and CDR2 SVGIG (reference sequence). Unmatched junction bases numbered 9, after V lost 1 base and J lost 14 bases. Based on the CDR3 plus reference TRBV30 and TRBJ2-3, the full variable domain is SQTIHQWPATLVQPVGSPLSLECTVEGTSNPNLYWYRQAAGRGLQLLFYSVGIGQISSEVPQNLSASRPQDRQFILSSKKLLLSDSGFYLCAWSGDREKRYFGPGTRLTVL.

This clone appeared a few times. The rearrangement uses TRBV29-1 and TRBJ2-2; TRBD2 aligns across 7 bases. The germline gives CDR1 SQVTM, CDR2 ANQGSEA. The CDR3 is 15 residues long. Unmatched junction bases numbered 9, after V lost 4 bases and J lost 4 bases. The CDR3 sequence: CSVVVGTTLTGELFF. The DNA for the CDR3 is TGCAGCGTTGTTGTTGGGACTACCCTCACCGGGGAGCTGTTTTTT.

The chain combines TRBV4-1 with TRBJ1-1; maybe TRBD1 (5 bases). V was pared by 6 bases and J by 5 bases, with 13 bases between. Germline V gene data show CDR1 as MGHRA and CDR2 as YSYEKL. CDR3 length equals 13 residues. The CDR3 loop reads CASSFQGSTEAFF. The CDR3 DNA sequence: TGCGCCAGCAGTTTCCAGGGTAGTACTGAAGCTTTCTTT.

The J gene is TRBJ1-2, the V gene TRBV19; a possible D gene is TRBD1 (6 bases). This CDR3 has 16 amino acids. Trimming shortened V by 4 bases and J by 2 bases, and 17 bases separated the two germline ends. Looked up from germline, CDR1 is LNHDA and CDR2 is SQIVND (reference sequence). In DNA form, the CDR3 reads TGTGCCAGTAGTACCAGGACAGTCCGCCGAAACTATGGCTACACCTTC. This codes for CASSTRTVRRNYGYTF.

The chain has TRBV24-1 and TRBJ1-5, with 9 bases that match TRBD1. CDR3 length: 15 residues. Losses at the gene ends were 3 bases for V and 4 bases for J; bases not matched to a gene: 3. Germline V CDR1 and CDR2: KGHDR, SFDVKD. The chain's CDR3 is CATSDTDRGNQPQHF. For the CDR3, the DNA is TGTGCCACCAGTGATACGGACAGGGGAAATCAGCCCCAGCATTTT.

The genes are TRBV7-9 and TRBJ2-3, with 11 bases lining up with TRBD2. J was trimmed by 2 bases and V by 6 bases; bases with no gene match: 13. The CDR3 spans 18 residues. The germline CDR1 and CDR2 sequences are SEHNR and FQNEAQ (reference sequence). The CDR3, as DNA: TGTGCCAGCAGTTCGACTAGCGGGGCCTCCCTACTCACAGATACGCAGTATTTT. Translating gives CASSSTSGASLLTDTQYF.

The V and J genes are TRBV24-1 and TRBJ2-3; possibly TRBD1 for D (6 bases). Trimming took off 4 bases at V and 0 bases at J, with 13 bases between the two ends. Germline V lookup: CDR1 KGHDR, CDR2 SFDVKD. The CDR3 loop spans 16 amino acids. The CDR3 protein is CATSDPGQKSTDTQYF. The CDR3 coding sequence is TGTGCCACCAGTGACCCGGGACAAAAGAGCACAGATACGCAGTATTTT.

This chain joins TRBV13 and TRBJ2-7; 16 positions agree with TRBD2. The CDR3 runs to 18 residues. CDR1 and CDR2 from the germline V gene are PRHDT and FYEKMQ (reference sequence). The V gene end was trimmed by 2 bases and the J gene end by 3 bases; junction bases not matched to a gene: 7. The CDR3 region is CASSLLGLAGGPYYEQYF. In DNA form, the CDR3 reads TGTGCCAGCAGCTTACTGGGACTAGCGGGGGGGCCTTACTACGAGCAGTACTTC.

The gene calls are TRBV30 and TRBJ2-7; TRBD2 is a possible D gene (6 bases). The CDR3 is 13 amino acids. Germline-derived CDR1 and CDR2 are GTSNPN and SVGIG (reference sequence). V lost 2 bases and J 1 base, leaving 9 bases between the germline ends. DNA for the CDR3: TGTGCCTGGAGTTGGGGGGATTCCTACGAGCAGTACGTC. It encodes CAWSWGDSYEQYV.

The gene calls are TRBV10-2 and TRBJ2-3; 8 bases are shared with TRBD2. Germline V gives CDR1 WSHSY, CDR2 SAAADI. The V and J ends lost 5 bases and 6 bases, in that order; junction bases with no gene match: 7. CDR3 length: 14 residues. Here the CDR3 reads CASSLAGRGDTQYF. CDR3 coding DNA: TGCGCCAGCAGTTTAGCGGGGAGGGGGGATACGCAGTATTTT.